A selection of T cell receptor beta chains follows, all from one sample in a study of OX40 agonist ivuxolimab in advanced cancers. The table came from immunoSEQ multiplex PCR; TCRdb's copy has only in-frame clones and leaves some out. This table has more than 50,000 clones, 80% to 85% appearing once. This material consisted of CD4+ or CD8+ T cells sorted from blood, taken in a trial of the OX40 agonist ivuxolimab. The receptors derive from an adult with an advanced solid tumor such as melanoma, head and neck, liver or kidney cancer. Each CDR3 is given with its conserved first and last residue. D genes are given only for firm matches. Clone size is not always given. Where it is, it says once, few, many or a class for expanded clones.

cdr3_length: 18
d_call: TRBD2
j_call: TRBJ2-1
v_call: TRBV25-1
clone_size: .
cdr3_aa: CASSERLAGPSSYNEQFF
cdr3_nt: TGTGCCAGCAGTGAACGACTAGCGGGCCCAAGCTCCTACAATGAGCAGTTCTTC

cdr3_length: 19
d_call: .
j_call: TRBJ1-3
v_call: TRBV15
clone_size: .
cdr3_aa: CATSRGPHRGVLSGNTIYF
cdr3_nt: TGTGCCACCAGCAGAGGACCCCACCGAGGAGTGCTCTCTGGAAACACCATATATTTT

cdr3_length: 14
d_call: .
j_call: TRBJ1-5
v_call: TRBV28
clone_size: .
cdr3_aa: CASSLSRVTQPQHF
cdr3_nt: TGTGCCAGCAGTTTATCCAGGGTCACTCAGCCCCAGCATTTT

cdr3_length: 13
d_call: .
j_call: TRBJ2-3
v_call: TRBV29-1
clone_size: .
cdr3_aa: CSVGTVGPDTQYF
cdr3_nt: TGCAGCGTTGGTACAGTGGGGCCAGATACGCAGTATTTT

cdr3_length: 14
d_call: TRBD1
j_call: TRBJ2-1
v_call: TRBV6-1
clone_size: .
cdr3_aa: CASSEYRGLNEQFF
cdr3_nt: TGTGCCAGCAGTGAATACAGGGGGTTGAATGAGCAGTTCTTC

cdr3_length: 13
d_call: .
j_call: TRBJ2-2
v_call: TRBV18
clone_size: once
cdr3_aa: CASSRGNTGELFF
cdr3_nt: TGTGCCAGCTCACGAGGTAACACCGGGGAGCTGTTTTTT

cdr3_length: 14
d_call: TRBD2
j_call: TRBJ2-7
v_call: TRBV10-2
clone_size: .
cdr3_aa: CASRASGGSYEQYF
cdr3_nt: TGCGCCAGCAGGGCTAGCGGGGGCTCCTACGAGCAGTACTTC

cdr3_length: 14
d_call: .
j_call: TRBJ2-2
v_call: TRBV7-6
clone_size: .
cdr3_aa: CASSSNRVGGELFF
cdr3_nt: TGTGCCAGCAGCTCCAACAGGGTTGGCGGGGAGCTGTTTTTT

cdr3_length: 12
d_call: .
j_call: TRBJ2-7
v_call: TRBV6-1
clone_size: .
cdr3_aa: CASSELTYEQYF
cdr3_nt: TGTGCCAGCAGTGAACTAACCTACGAGCAGTACTTC

cdr3_length: 13
d_call: .
j_call: TRBJ2-3
v_call: TRBV7-2
clone_size: .
cdr3_aa: CASSLERADTQYF
cdr3_nt: TGTGCCAGCAGCTTAGAGCGAGCAGATACGCAGTATTTT

cdr3_length: 13
d_call: .
j_call: TRBJ2-7
v_call: TRBV6-5
clone_size: few
cdr3_aa: CASSDGLNYEQYF
cdr3_nt: TGTGCCAGCAGTGATGGACTGAACTACGAGCAGTACTTC

cdr3_length: 15
d_call: TRBD2
j_call: TRBJ2-1
v_call: TRBV9
clone_size: .
cdr3_aa: CASSVAAGVGNEQFF
cdr3_nt: TGTGCCAGCAGCGTCGCAGCGGGAGTTGGCAATGAGCAGTTCTTC

cdr3_length: 15
d_call: .
j_call: TRBJ2-5
v_call: TRBV7-3
clone_size: .
cdr3_aa: CASSLIGGGSGTQYF
cdr3_nt: TGTGCCAGCAGCTTAATTGGAGGGGGATCGGGGACCCAGTACTTC

cdr3_length: 15
d_call: TRBD2
j_call: TRBJ2-5
v_call: TRBV28
clone_size: .
cdr3_aa: CASAASGGLQETQYF
cdr3_nt: TGTGCCAGCGCAGCTAGCGGGGGCCTCCAAGAGACCCAGTACTTC

cdr3_length: 16
d_call: .
j_call: TRBJ2-7
v_call: TRBV2
clone_size: .
cdr3_aa: CASSSHGGPSSYEQYF
cdr3_nt: TGTGCCAGCAGTAGCCATGGGGGGCCCAGCTCCTACGAGCAGTACTTC

cdr3_length: 13
d_call: .
j_call: TRBJ2-3
v_call: TRBV6-5
clone_size: once
cdr3_aa: CATTPAHTDTQYF
cdr3_nt: TGTGCCACCACCCCGGCCCACACAGATACGCAGTATTTT

cdr3_length: 12
d_call: .
j_call: TRBJ1-1
v_call: TRBV28
clone_size: .
cdr3_aa: CASSLPGAEAFF
cdr3_nt: TGTGCCAGCAGTTTGCCGGGGGCTGAAGCTTTCTTT

cdr3_length: 16
d_call: TRBD1
j_call: TRBJ2-1
v_call: TRBV6-5
clone_size: once
cdr3_aa: CASSSYDRGLSNEQFF
cdr3_nt: TGTGCCAGCAGTTCGTACGACAGGGGGCTAAGCAATGAGCAGTTCTTC

cdr3_length: 15
d_call: TRBD2
j_call: TRBJ2-7
v_call: TRBV9
clone_size: once
cdr3_aa: CASSVGGSGLYEQYF
cdr3_nt: TGTGCCAGCAGCGTCGGGGGTAGCGGGTTGTACGAGCAGTACTTC

cdr3_length: 11
d_call: .
j_call: TRBJ2-3
v_call: TRBV11-2
clone_size: .
cdr3_aa: CASSGADTQYF
cdr3_nt: TGTGCCAGCAGCGGCGCAGATACGCAGTATTTT

cdr3_length: 15
d_call: .
j_call: TRBJ2-1
v_call: TRBV9
clone_size: .
cdr3_aa: CASSADTSSYNEQFF
cdr3_nt: TGTGCCAGCAGCGCCGACACGAGCTCCTACAATGAGCAGTTCTTC

cdr3_length: 13
d_call: .
j_call: TRBJ1-2
v_call: TRBV28
clone_size: .
cdr3_aa: CASSPPGLYGYTF
cdr3_nt: TGTGCCAGCAGTCCTCCGGGACTCTATGGCTACACCTTC

cdr3_length: 14
d_call: .
j_call: TRBJ1-2
v_call: TRBV2
clone_size: .
cdr3_aa: CASSEARTAYGYTF
cdr3_nt: TGTGCCAGCAGTGAAGCGCGTACAGCCTATGGCTACACCTTC

cdr3_length: 15
d_call: .
j_call: TRBJ2-1
v_call: TRBV7-3
clone_size: once
cdr3_aa: CASSLGGVSYNEQFF
cdr3_nt: TGTGCCAGCAGCTTGGGCGGGGTCTCCTACAATGAGCAGTTCTTC

cdr3_length: 16
d_call: .
j_call: TRBJ2-1
v_call: TRBV7-2
clone_size: .
cdr3_aa: CASSASPGRISNEQFF
cdr3_nt: TGTGCCAGCAGCGCCTCCCCGGGACGGATCTCTAATGAGCAGTTCTTC

cdr3_length: 15
d_call: .
j_call: TRBJ2-7
v_call: TRBV7-6
clone_size: .
cdr3_aa: CASSLGQDRFYEQYF
cdr3_nt: TGTGCCAGCAGCTTAGGTCAGGACAGATTCTACGAGCAGTACTTC

cdr3_length: 14
d_call: .
j_call: TRBJ2-1
v_call: TRBV28
clone_size: .
cdr3_aa: CASSTSTFYNEQFF
cdr3_nt: TGTGCCAGCAGTACAAGTACGTTCTACAATGAGCAGTTCTTC